Included here is one TCR beta chain sequence, with context. These data originate in a study of blood T cell repertoires in COVID-19. Study details: Acute-phase and convalescent COVID-19 samples originated in the United States, Italy and Spain.

Profiled with immunoSEQ multiplex PCR; TCRdb holds only in-frame clones, not every one. The data hold 150,000 to 200,000 clones, with 80% to 90% observed a single time. The germline gives CDR1 LNHDA, CDR2 SQIVND (reference sequence). V trimming: 6 bases; J trimming: 4 bases; junction bases outside the gene matches: 4. The CDR3 contains 14 residues. Sequenced: peripheral blood. The rearrangement joins TRBV19 to TRBJ2-3; 10 positions agree with TRBD1. This TCR came from a man between 60 and 75 years old with acute or convalescent COVID-19. The CDR3 spells CASRWTGGADTQYF. DNA of the CDR3: TGTGCCAGTAGGTGGACAGGGGGAGCAGATACGCAGTATTTT.